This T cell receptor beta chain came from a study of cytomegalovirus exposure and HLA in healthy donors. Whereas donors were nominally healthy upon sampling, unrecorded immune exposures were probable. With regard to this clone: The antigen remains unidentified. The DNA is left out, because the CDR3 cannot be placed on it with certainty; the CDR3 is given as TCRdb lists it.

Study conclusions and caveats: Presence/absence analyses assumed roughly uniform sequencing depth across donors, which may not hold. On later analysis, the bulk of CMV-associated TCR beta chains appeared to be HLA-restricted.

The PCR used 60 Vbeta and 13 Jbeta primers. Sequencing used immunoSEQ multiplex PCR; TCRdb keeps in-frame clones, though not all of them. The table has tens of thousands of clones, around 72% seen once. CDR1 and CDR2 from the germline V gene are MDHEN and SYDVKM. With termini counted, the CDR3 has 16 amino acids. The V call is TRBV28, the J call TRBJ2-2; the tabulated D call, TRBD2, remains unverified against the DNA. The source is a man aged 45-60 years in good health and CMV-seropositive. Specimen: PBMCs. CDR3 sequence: CASSSSGAGDTGELFF.